Presented here are 11 T cell receptor beta chains from one specimen sequenced in a study of PD-1 blockade in classical Hodgkin lymphoma. Every patient experienced relapse after autologous stem cell transplantation, and brentuximab vedotin exposure varied. The assay was immunoSEQ multiplex PCR, and TCRdb's table has in-frame clones only and misses some. The data hold around 25,000 clones, with approximately 80% observed a single time. The specimen was peripheral blood mononuclear cells (PBMCs), collected at baseline. Receptors originate from a human donor with classical Hodgkin lymphoma.

This clone has a single count. The chain combines TRBV19 with TRBJ2-2; D uncertain. Germline CDR1 and CDR2: LNHDA and SQIVND (reference sequence). V was pared by 3 bases and J by 0 bases, with 5 bases between. This CDR3 region has 14 residues. CDR3 nucleotides: TGTGCCAGTAGTATTGGTACGAACACCGGGGAGCTGTTTTTT. It specifies CASSIGTNTGELFF.

The chain joins TRBV19 to TRBJ2-2; TRBD2 is a possible D gene (5 bases). The V gene's germline CDR1 is LNHDA and CDR2 SQIVND (reference sequence). The V end lost 4 bases, the J end lost 3 bases, and 9 bases lay between the germline ends. CDR3 length: 14 amino acids. CDR3 in DNA: TGTGCCAGTAGTAAGACGGGGTACACCGGGGAGCTGTTTTTT. Translated: CASSKTGYTGELFF.

The rearrangement uses TRBV18 and TRBJ2-1; possibly TRBD2 for D (7 bases). V dropped 0 bases and J dropped 2 bases, with 11 bases sitting between them. The V gene's germline CDR1 is KGHSH and CDR2 LQKENI. The CDR3 contains 16 residues. The CDR3 DNA follows: TGTGCCAGCTCACCACCGGACGGGGGGCCCTACAATGAGCAGTTCTTC. Amino acids: CASSPPDGGPYNEQFF.

The J gene is TRBJ1-2, the V gene TRBV27; a possible D gene is TRBD1 (5 bases). Germline CDR1 is MNHEY and CDR2 is SMNVEV (reference sequence). The CDR3 is 14 amino acids. Trimming left V 2 bases short and J 6 bases short, with 13 bases between. CDR3 DNA sequence: TGTGCCAGCAGTTTACGCTCAGGGATTGATGGCTACACCTTC. Amino acid sequence: CASSLRSGIDGYTF.

The chain joins TRBV10-3 to TRBJ1-1; TRBD1 might be the D (5 bases). V lost 2 bases, J lost 7 bases, and 8 bases lay in between. CDR3 length: 12 residues. Germline V gene lookup returns CDR1 ENHRY and CDR2 SYGVKD. CDR3: CAISEPRGEAFF. The CDR3 DNA follows: TGTGCCATCAGTGAGCCGAGGGGTGAAGCTTTCTTT.

The V gene is TRBV7-9, the J gene TRBJ2-2, with unresolved D. Germline V gene lookup returns CDR1 SEHNR and CDR2 FQNEAQ (reference sequence). This CDR3 is 12 amino acids long. Between the trimmed V and J ends, which lost 1 base and 8 bases, there was a span of 5 bases. CDR3 coding DNA: TGTGCCAGCAGCTTAGGGGCTGGGGAGCTGTTTTTT. It yields the protein CASSLGAGELFF.

The chain is built from TRBV19 and TRBJ2-1; D possibly corresponds to TRBD1 (6 bases). Germline lookup yields CDR1 LNHDA and CDR2 SQIVND (reference sequence). Trimming left V 7 bases short and J 6 bases short, with 16 bases between. This CDR3 region has 14 residues. CDR3 sequence reads: CASTVRGAGNEQFF. The CDR3 region has the DNA TGTGCCAGTACCGTCAGGGGCGCTGGCAATGAGCAGTTCTTC. Full variable domain (outside the CDR3, taken from reference TRBV19 and TRBJ2-1): DGGITQSPKYLFRKEGQNVTLSCEQNLNHDAMYWYRQDPGQGLRLIYYSQIVNDFQKGDIAEGYSVSREKKESFPLTVTSAQKNPTAFYLCASTVRGAGNEQFFGPGTRLTVL.

This chain uses TRBV7-9 with TRBJ2-1, with TRBD1 identical over 7 bases. The CDR3 totals 14 residues. Unmatched junction bases numbered 5, after V lost 5 bases and J lost 4 bases. Germline values: CDR1 SEHNR, CDR2 FQNEAQ (reference sequence). The CDR3 bases are TGTGCCAGCAGCCTACGACAGGGTTACAATGAGCAGTTCTTC. Its protein is CASSLRQGYNEQFF. Together with reference TRBV7-9 and TRBJ2-1, the CDR3 gives the full variable domain: DTGVSQNPRHKITKRGQNVTFRCDPISEHNRLYWYRQTLGQGPEFLTYFQNEAQLEKSRLLSDRFSAERPKGSFSTLEIQRTEQGDSAMYLCASSLRQGYNEQFFGPGTRLTVL.

In DNA form, the CDR3 reads TGCAGCGTTGTTGGGACAGCCGAGAGGAACTACGAGCAGTACTTC. This gives the protein CSVVGTAERNYEQYF. The J gene is TRBJ2-7, the V gene TRBV29-1, with 7 bases matching TRBD1. V lost 4 bases and J lost 3; bases outside the gene matches: 12. CDR3 length: 15 amino acids. Germline V CDR1 and CDR2: SQVTM, ANQGSEA.

The genes are TRBV10-1 and TRBJ2-1, with D uncertain. There are 18 residues in the CDR3. V was cut by 0 bases and J by 0 bases, with 15 bases left in between. The germline V gene has CDR1 WNHNN and CDR2 SYGVQD (reference sequence). In DNA form, the CDR3 reads TGCGCCAGCAGTGAGTCGAACGGTTTGAGGCGCTCCTACAATGAGCAGTTCTTC. This sequence encodes CASSESNGLRRSYNEQFF.

This clone is a singleton in its sample. The V call is TRBV30, the J call TRBJ2-1, with 12 bases fitting TRBD1. Trimming cost V 5 bases and J 6 bases; bases outside gene matches: 8. The CDR3 is 15 residues long. CDR1 and CDR2 from the germline V gene are GTSNPN and SVGIG (reference sequence). The CDR3 DNA sequence: TGTGCCTGGGGGAAGGGGACAGGGGGCCTCAATGAGCAGTTCTTC. This sequence encodes CAWGKGTGGLNEQFF.